The 2 T cell receptor beta chains presented below share a single source sample, sequenced in a study of blood T cell repertoires in COVID-19. TCRdb's table, derived via immunoSEQ multiplex PCR, lists solely in-frame clones and lacks some. This table has approximately 340,000 clones, approximately 91% appearing once. The sequencing sample was made of PBMCs or T cells enriched from blood (not recorded which). The receptor source for this set is a woman aged 40 to 50 who had been exposed to COVID-19.

The genes are TRBV27 and TRBJ2-2; TRBD2 agrees at 15 bases. V dropped 2 bases and J dropped 7; count of bases not matched to a gene: 2. Germline V gene lookup returns CDR1 MNHEY and CDR2 SMNVEV (reference sequence). CDR3 size: 16 residues. The CDR3 DNA reads as TGTGCCAGCAGTTTAAGGACTAGCGGGGGGGTCGGGGAGCTGTTTTTT. Amino acids: CASSLRTSGGVGELFF.

This clone appeared a single time. This chain joins TRBV19 and TRBJ2-3, with TRBD2 identical over 8 bases. There are 17 residues in the CDR3. J gave up 4 bases and V 5 bases, and 14 bases lay outside the gene matches. CDR1 and CDR2 from the germline V gene are LNHDA and SQIVND (reference sequence). DNA for the CDR3: TGTGCCAGTAGTTCCCGGGGTAGCGGGATTTCCTCAGATACGCAGTATTTT. Protein sequence: CASSSRGSGISSDTQYF.